This entry lists 9 T cell receptor beta chains sequenced from one sample in a study of shared clonotypes between healthy human individuals. Assay used: immunoSEQ multiplex PCR; TCRdb lists only in-frame clones, some missing. This repertoire shows 600,000 to 750,000 clones, approximately 79% found once; its top ten account for about 1.8%. Sequenced sample: memory CD4+ T cells sorted from blood. As to subset: CD45RA-negative fraction. These TCRs come from a woman aged 25-40 years in good health.

The chain couples TRBV4-2 to TRBJ2-2, with TRBD2 identical over 10 bases. The CDR3 spans 16 residues. The germline V gene encodes CDR1 LGHNA and CDR2 YNFKEQ. Trimming removed 0 bases from V and 8 bases from J; junction bases left unmatched: 6. In DNA, the CDR3 is TGTGCCAGCAGCCAAGATTGGCTAGCGGGAGATGGGGAGCTGTTTTTT. Translating gives CASSQDWLAGDGELFF.

V and J are TRBV9 and TRBJ2-3, with 14 bases matching TRBD2. With 3 bases clipped from V and 7 bases from J, the junction kept 7 bases outside the gene matches. This CDR3 has 16 amino acids. CDR1 is SGDLS and CDR2 is YYNGEE in the germline V gene. The CDR3 DNA is TGTGCCAGCAGCGCCGGGACTAGCGGGAGTAGATATACGCAGTATTTT. Its translation: CASSAGTSGSRYTQYF.

The CDR3 sequence is CAISDNRDEKLFF. The CDR3 nucleotides are TGTGCCATCAGTGATAACAGGGACGAAAAACTGTTTTTT. The chain couples TRBV10-3 to TRBJ1-4, with TRBD1 as a possible D gene (6 bases). Trimming took off 3 bases at V and 8 bases at J, with 10 bases between the two ends. The CDR3 contains 13 residues. Per the germline V gene, CDR1 is ENHRY and CDR2 is SYGVKD.

This rearrangement joins TRBV30 to TRBJ2-7; TRBD2 matches 10 bases. CDR3 length: 13 amino acids. CDR1 and CDR2 from the germline V gene are GTSNPN and SVGIG (reference sequence). V trimming: 3 bases; J trimming: 5 bases; junction bases outside the gene matches: 4. The CDR3 loop reads CAWRIGTSDEQYF. The DNA of the CDR3 is TGTGCCTGGAGGATCGGGACTAGCGACGAGCAGTACTTC.

The chain employs TRBV11-1 and TRBJ2-1; 11 bases agree with TRBD2. The J segment lost 0 bases and the V segment lost 1 base, leaving 8 bases of the junction unmatched. This CDR3 region has 19 residues. From germline, CDR1 is SGHAT and CDR2 FQDESV (reference sequence). The CDR3 bases are TGTGCCAGCAGCTTAGTGCTAGCGGGAGGATCGAGCTCCTACAATGAGCAGTTCTTC. The encoded protein is CASSLVLAGGSSSYNEQFF.

The DNA of the CDR3 is TGTGCCAGCAGTTACTCGAGCCGGTGGAAAGAGACCCAGTACTTC. Translation: CASSYSSRWKETQYF. The chain joins TRBV6-5 to TRBJ2-5; D not resolved. This CDR3 has 15 amino acids. Germline V CDR1 and CDR2: MNHEY, SVGAGI. V was shortened by 0 bases and J by 3 bases, with 11 bases between the two germline ends.

V gene TRBV18 combines with J gene TRBJ1-5, with D tentatively TRBD1 (5 bases). Germline CDR1 is KGHSH and CDR2 is LQKENI. This CDR3 spans 16 amino acids. V gave up 1 base and J gave up 2 bases, with 12 bases separating them. The CDR3 DNA reads as TGTGCCAGCTCACCACGAGGGGTAGGGGGCAATCAGCCCCAGCATTTT. Translated: CASSPRGVGGNQPQHF.

This chain connects TRBV4-1 to TRBJ2-5; TRBD2 agrees at 12 bases. Gene TRBJ2-7 matches the end of the DNA better, so the J call may be wrong. From germline, CDR1 is MGHRA and CDR2 YSYEKL. CDR3 length equals 19 residues. The CDR3 nucleotides are TGCGCCAGCAGCCAAGATGGACTAGCGGGATTAGGTGGCTCCTACGAGCAGTACTTC. Residues: CASSQDGLAGLGGSYEQYF.

DNA of the CDR3: TGCGCCAGCAGCTTGTTGTCATTTCGCAATGAGCAGTTCTTC. Amino acids: CASSLLSFRNEQFF. The rearrangement joins TRBV5-1 to TRBJ2-1; D is undetermined. The V end was cut by 1 base, the J end by 6 bases, with 11 bases between. CDR3 length: 14 amino acids. Germline CDR1 and CDR2: SGHRS and YFSETQ.